Sequencing of this TCR beta chain was carried out in a study of shared clonotypes between healthy human individuals. V was clipped by 4 bases and J by 4 bases; unmatched bases: 11. The CDR3 consists of 16 residues. Germline lookup yields CDR1 SEHNR and CDR2 FQNEAQ (reference sequence). CD4+ cells underwent separation, giving CD45RA+ naive and CD45RA-negative memory subsets. Genomic DNA of every subset was divided equally among multiple immunoSEQ plates. Clones were read by immunoSEQ multiplex PCR, and TCRdb kept only the in-frame ones, dropping some. The sample yields approximately 1.1 million clones, approximately 78% seen once. Overall study results and limits: An expected dependence of interdonor clonotype sharing on sequencing depth was noted. Larger richness was generally estimated for naive than memory subsets.

The table lists this clone with a few counts. What it recognizes is unknown. The TCR was taken from a man aged 18 to 30 in good health. Some clones in this sample may be carry-over from other donors' samples. V usage is TRBV7-9 and J usage is TRBJ2-5; 8 positions match TRBD1. The sequenced sample was memory CD4+ T cells from PBMCs. Noted subset: CD45RA-negative fraction. In nucleotides, the CDR3 is TGTGCCAGCAGCTACGGACAGGGAAGGTCGGGAGAGACCCAGTACTTC. Protein product: CASSYGQGRSGETQYF.